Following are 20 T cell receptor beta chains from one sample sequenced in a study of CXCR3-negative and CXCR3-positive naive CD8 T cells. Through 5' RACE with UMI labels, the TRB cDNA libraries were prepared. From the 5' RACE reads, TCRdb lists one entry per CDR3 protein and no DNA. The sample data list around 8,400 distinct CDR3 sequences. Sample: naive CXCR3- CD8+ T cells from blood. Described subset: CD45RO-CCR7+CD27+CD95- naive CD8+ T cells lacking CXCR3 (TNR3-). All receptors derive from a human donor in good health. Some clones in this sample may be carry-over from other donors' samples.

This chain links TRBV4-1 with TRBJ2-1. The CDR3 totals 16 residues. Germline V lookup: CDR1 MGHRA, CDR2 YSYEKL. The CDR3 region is CASSQESLAPSDEQFF.

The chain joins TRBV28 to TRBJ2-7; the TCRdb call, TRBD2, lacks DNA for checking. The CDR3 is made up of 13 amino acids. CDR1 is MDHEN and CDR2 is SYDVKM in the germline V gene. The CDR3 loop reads CASSPGTSYEQYF. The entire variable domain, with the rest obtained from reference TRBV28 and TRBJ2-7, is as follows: DVKVTQSSRYLVKRTGEKVFLECVQDMDHENMFWYRQDPGLGLRLIYFSYDVKMKEKGDIPEGYSVSREKKERFSLILESASTNQTSMYLCASSPGTSYEQYFGPGTRLTVT.

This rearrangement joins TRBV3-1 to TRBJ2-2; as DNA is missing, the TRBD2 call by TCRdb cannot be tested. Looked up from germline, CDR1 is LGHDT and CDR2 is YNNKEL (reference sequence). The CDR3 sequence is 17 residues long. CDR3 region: CASSLNSGGTNTGELFF.

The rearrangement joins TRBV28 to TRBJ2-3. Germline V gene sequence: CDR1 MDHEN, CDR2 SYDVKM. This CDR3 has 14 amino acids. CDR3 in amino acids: CASSHSEGTDTQYF.

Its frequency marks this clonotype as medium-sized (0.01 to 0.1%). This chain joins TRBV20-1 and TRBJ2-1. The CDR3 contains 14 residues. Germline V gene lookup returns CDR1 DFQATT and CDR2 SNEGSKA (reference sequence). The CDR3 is CSAPGGRAYNEQFF.

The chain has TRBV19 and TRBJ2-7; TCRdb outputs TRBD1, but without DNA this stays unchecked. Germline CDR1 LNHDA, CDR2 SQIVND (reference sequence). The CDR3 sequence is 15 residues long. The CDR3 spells CASQVGAGSSYEQYF. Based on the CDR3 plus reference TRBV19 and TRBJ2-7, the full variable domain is DGGITQSPKYLFRKEGQNVTLSCEQNLNHDAMYWYRQDPGQGLRLIYYSQIVNDFQKGDIAEGYSVSREKKESFPLTVTSAQKNPTAFYLCASQVGAGSSYEQYFGPGTRLTVT.

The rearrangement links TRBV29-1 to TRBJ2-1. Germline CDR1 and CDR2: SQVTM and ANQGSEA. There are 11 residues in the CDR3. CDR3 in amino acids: CSVGSGNEQFF.

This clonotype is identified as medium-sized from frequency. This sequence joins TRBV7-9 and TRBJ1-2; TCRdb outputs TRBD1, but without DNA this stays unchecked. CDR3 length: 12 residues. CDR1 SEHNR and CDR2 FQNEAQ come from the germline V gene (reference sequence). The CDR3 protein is CASRRGDYGYTF. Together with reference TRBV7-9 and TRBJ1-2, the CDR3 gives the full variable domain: DTGVSQNPRHKITKRGQNVTFRCDPISEHNRLYWYRQTLGQGPEFLTYFQNEAQLEKSRLLSDRFSAERPKGSFSTLEIQRTEQGDSAMYLCASRRGDYGYTFGSGTRLTVV.

CDR3: CASSFRDRSEKLFF. The chain recombines TRBV28 with TRBJ1-4; no DNA is available, so the TRBD1 call from TCRdb remains unchecked. Germline assignment: CDR1 MDHEN and CDR2 SYDVKM. The CDR3 length is 14 residues.

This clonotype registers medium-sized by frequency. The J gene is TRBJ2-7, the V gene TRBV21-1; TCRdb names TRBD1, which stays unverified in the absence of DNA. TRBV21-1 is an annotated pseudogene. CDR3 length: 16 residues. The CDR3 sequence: CASSKNYREPGDEQYF.

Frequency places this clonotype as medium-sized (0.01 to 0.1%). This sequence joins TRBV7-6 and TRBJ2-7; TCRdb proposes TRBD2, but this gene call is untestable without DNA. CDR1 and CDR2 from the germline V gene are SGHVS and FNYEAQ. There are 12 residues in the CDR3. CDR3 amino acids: CASSSTSGEQYF.

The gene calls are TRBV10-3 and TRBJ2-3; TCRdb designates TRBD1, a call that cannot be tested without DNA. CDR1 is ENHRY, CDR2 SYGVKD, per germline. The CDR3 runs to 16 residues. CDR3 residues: CAISEIGTGGPDTQYF.

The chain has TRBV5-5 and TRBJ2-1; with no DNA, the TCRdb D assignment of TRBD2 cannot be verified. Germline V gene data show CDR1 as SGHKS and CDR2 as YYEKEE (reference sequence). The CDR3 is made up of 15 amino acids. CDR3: CASSIGTSGGNEQFF.

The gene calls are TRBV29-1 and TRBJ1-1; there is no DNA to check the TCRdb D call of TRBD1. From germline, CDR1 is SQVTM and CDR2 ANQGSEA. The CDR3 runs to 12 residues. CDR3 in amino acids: CSAGGGNTEAFF.

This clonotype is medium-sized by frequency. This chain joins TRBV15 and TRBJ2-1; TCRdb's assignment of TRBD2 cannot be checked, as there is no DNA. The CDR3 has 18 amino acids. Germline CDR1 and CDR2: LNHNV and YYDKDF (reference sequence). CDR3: CATSREASGLSSYNEQFF.

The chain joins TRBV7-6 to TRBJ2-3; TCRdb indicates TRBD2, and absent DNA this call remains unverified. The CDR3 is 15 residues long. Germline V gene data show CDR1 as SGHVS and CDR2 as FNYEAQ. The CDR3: CASSPSGRAEDTQYF.

The CDR3 region is CASSLAGSTDTQYF. This chain uses TRBV5-1 with TRBJ2-3. The CDR3 contains 14 residues. Per germline, CDR1 SGHRS and CDR2 YFSETQ.

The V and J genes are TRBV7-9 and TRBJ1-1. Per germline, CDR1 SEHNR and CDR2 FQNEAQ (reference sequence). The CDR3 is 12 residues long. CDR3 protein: CASSLTGTEAFF.

The CDR3 spells CASSLGTDSYEKLFF. V is TRBV11-2 and J is TRBJ1-4; as DNA is missing, the TRBD1 call by TCRdb cannot be tested. CDR1 is SGHAT and CDR2 is FQNNGV in the germline V gene. The CDR3 contains 15 residues. Full variable domain (rest looked up from reference TRBV11-2 and TRBJ1-4): EAGVAQSPRYKIIEKRQSVAFWCNPISGHATLYWYQQILGQGPKLLIQFQNNGVVDDSQLPKDRFSAERLKGVDSTLKIQPAKLEDSAVYLCASSLGTDSYEKLFFGSGTQLSVL.

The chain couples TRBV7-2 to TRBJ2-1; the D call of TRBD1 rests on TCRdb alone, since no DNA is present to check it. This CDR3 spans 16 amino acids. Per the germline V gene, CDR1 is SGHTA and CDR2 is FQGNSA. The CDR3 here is CASSPDGTESYNEQFF.